The table lists the clone carrying this T cell receptor (beta chain) with a few counts. Its target is not known. These data belong to a study of early T cells in non-severe SARS-CoV-2 infection. As for the study in general: The study sequenced bulk RNA from unsorted whole blood, with chains unpaired. Whole-study findings and limits: A preference for anti-spike CD8 responses marked VDJdb matching, which missed private and CD4 specificities.

The protocol attached unique molecular identifiers to individual cDNA molecules. TCRdb passed the 5' RACE reads through MiXCR, listing each CDR3 protein once. Seen here are around 100,000 distinct CDR3 sequences, approximately 17% observed once, and the top ten hold over 0.95%. The sequence derives from an adult who was a healthcare worker with PCR-confirmed SARS-CoV-2 infection or an uninfected control (not recorded which). The sequencing sample was made of whole blood.

CDR3 nucleotide sequence: TGTGCCAGCAGCACGAGCCGACAGGGTGGTAATGAAAAACTGTTTTTT. Translated, it gives CASSTSRQGGNEKLFF. This chain joins TRBV7-9 and TRBJ1-4; 7 nucleotides line up with TRBD1. V trimming: 5 bases; J trimming: 4 bases; junction bases outside the gene matches: 10. Germline CDR1 SEHNR, CDR2 FQNEAQ (reference sequence). The CDR3 is 16 amino acids.